The sequence of this T cell receptor (beta chain) was determined in a study of beta chain features in type 1 diabetes. This clone was observed a few times. Germline values: CDR1 SGHDN, CDR2 FVKESK. The V and J ends lost 8 bases and 2 bases, in that order; junction bases with no gene match: 8. CDR3 length equals 15 residues. The investigators reverse transcribed all of the isolated RNA, so they sequenced expressed TCRB transcripts. Repertoires were generated with immunoSEQ multiplex PCR, while TCRdb's copy carries only in-frame clones and drops some. The table has over 150,000 clones, around 8% seen once; the top ten hold approximately 0.69%.

Sequences were obtained from central memory CD4+ T cells from blood. The clonotype comes from a man aged 18 to 35 in good health. The chain links TRBV14 to TRBJ2-2; TRBD1 aligns across 7 bases. The chain's CDR3 is CASHPQGPNTGELFF. The DNA for the CDR3 is TGTGCCAGCCATCCACAGGGGCCAAACACCGGGGAGCTGTTTTTT.